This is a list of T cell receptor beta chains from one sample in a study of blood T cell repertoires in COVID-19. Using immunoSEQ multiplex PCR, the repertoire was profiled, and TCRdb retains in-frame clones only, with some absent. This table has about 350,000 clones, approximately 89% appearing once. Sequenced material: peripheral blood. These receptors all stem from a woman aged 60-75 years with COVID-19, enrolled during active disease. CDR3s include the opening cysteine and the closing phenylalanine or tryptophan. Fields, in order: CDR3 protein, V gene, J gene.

CASRGTGTSHEKLFF,TRBV6-5,TRBJ1-4
CASSIGTGNTGELFF,TRBV5-1,TRBJ2-2
CASSLTSSSGYTF,TRBV7-3,TRBJ1-2
CASVGLNTEAFF,TRBV7-9,TRBJ1-1
CASSQAQDADTQYF,TRBV5-5,TRBJ2-3
CASSEFGQGARLTGELFF,TRBV6-1,TRBJ2-2
CASGDTGGGTGELFF,TRBV5-1,TRBJ2-2
CASSFWDREAEAFF,TRBV5-1,TRBJ1-1
CASSLIGNPGLAGEQYF,TRBV7-9,TRBJ2-7
CASSLGQGDGYTF,TRBV7-2,TRBJ1-2
CASSPRGLGELFF,TRBV9,TRBJ2-2
CASSLGTRLSRYTF,TRBV11-2,TRBJ1-2
CASSRAGTSGSEQYF,TRBV9,TRBJ2-7
CASSLTRGNTIYF,TRBV28,TRBJ1-3
CASSLDRNTEAFF,TRBV5-4,TRBJ1-1
CASSPPDSPYEQYF,TRBV18,TRBJ2-7
CASSLGGMGDLMDEQFF,TRBV7-6,TRBJ2-1
CASNPLSTGGDTQYF,TRBV28,TRBJ2-3
CASHLGRNTGELFF,TRBV6-5,TRBJ2-2
CASRTGGRDTQYF,TRBV7-3,TRBJ2-3
CASHQMTGKAFF,TRBV2,TRBJ1-1
CASSFWQGNTEAFF,TRBV5-6,TRBJ1-1
CASSLAQRATEAFF,TRBV5-6,TRBJ1-1
CASSGQSTDTQYF,TRBV9,TRBJ2-3
CSVKIGTGKRYNEQFF,TRBV29-1,TRBJ2-1
CASSLRRTGNTEAFF,TRBV7-6,TRBJ1-1
CASSQDSGGRYNEQFF,TRBV4-1,TRBJ2-1
CAWSVLAGGQPQHF,TRBV30,TRBJ1-5
CASSYPGISGNTIYF,TRBV7-8,TRBJ1-3
CASSDTGDRYTF,TRBV6-2/TRBV6-3,TRBJ1-2
CASSPGWGGGSYYGYTF,TRBV7-2,TRBJ1-2
CASSLHSNYGYTF,TRBV10-1,TRBJ1-2
CASSEGSIAGARNQPQHF,TRBV2,TRBJ1-5
CASSLAEELNTEAFF,TRBV5-6,TRBJ1-1
CSADRGNTEAFF,TRBV29-1,TRBJ1-1
CASGLMPGQGETQYF,TRBV12-5,TRBJ2-5
CASSPRAPGPVQVSEQFF,TRBV7-2,TRBJ2-1
CASSSTGSRSPLHF,TRBV28,TRBJ1-6
CASTVTGIVSNQPQHF,TRBV19,TRBJ1-5
CASTHTGLPAKNIQYF,TRBV19,TRBJ2-4
CASSRGETYGYTF,TRBV2,TRBJ1-2
CASSLTQTATNEKLFF,TRBV11-2,TRBJ1-4
CASNRDKYYEQYF,TRBV28,TRBJ2-7
CASSVGGGLAGTEQYF,TRBV6-1,TRBJ2-7
CASRLWGLGEETQYF,TRBV2,TRBJ2-5
CASSPETGGYTF,TRBV7-9,TRBJ1-2
CASSLNGQREAFF,TRBV27,TRBJ1-1
CASSSRGTGRTDTQYF,TRBV19,TRBJ2-3
CASSARFGGGNTEAFF,TRBV6-4,TRBJ1-1
CASGPTKQGAEAFF,TRBV5-1,TRBJ1-1
CAWSVITGNYGYTF,TRBV30,TRBJ1-2
CASSQGTIPLHF,TRBV3-1/TRBV3-2,TRBJ1-6
CASTRQGATDTQYF,TRBV6-5,TRBJ2-3
CASSPQGKPQHF,TRBV28,TRBJ1-5